The 15 T cell receptor beta chains below were found in one sample sequenced in a study of Ad26.COV2.S vaccination and SARS-CoV-2 variants. Sequenced by immunoSEQ multiplex PCR; TCRdb stores in-frame clones only, minus some. The sample includes under 300,000 clones, approximately 90% seen only once; the top ten take about 2.8%. As for treatment: 19 received Ad26.COV2.S at low or high dose, single or two shots; five or six received placebo; per-sample allocation not given. It was on day 63 after the first vaccine or placebo injection that samples were taken. Sequences were derived from peripheral blood, sampled in a trial of Ad26.COV2.S vaccine versus placebo. The receptors were sampled from a person between 18 and 59 years old who received the Ad26.COV2.S COVID-19 vaccine or a placebo.

The chain is built from TRBV19 and TRBJ2-3, with a possible D match to TRBD1 (5 bases). V was clipped by 3 bases and J by 1 base, with 8 bases between them. The CDR3 consists of 14 residues. Germline CDR1 reads LNHDA; CDR2 reads SQIVND (reference sequence). The CDR3 DNA follows: TGTGCCAGTAGTATCAGGGATGGCACAGATACGCAGTATTTT. This gives the protein CASSIRDGTDTQYF.

The V gene is TRBV7-2, the J gene TRBJ1-5; D ambiguous. V was shortened by 6 bases and J by 6 bases, with 12 bases between the two germline ends. The CDR3 is 13 residues long. The germline V gene encodes CDR1 SGHTA and CDR2 FQGNSA. The CDR3 loop is CASRIRVGQPQHF. The CDR3, as DNA: TGTGCCAGCAGAATCCGGGTCGGTCAGCCCCAGCATTTT. The full variable domain, in which reference TRBV7-2 and TRBJ1-5 provide the parts outside the CDR3, is GAGVSQSPSNKVTEKGKDVELRCDPISGHTALYWYRQSLGQGLEFLIYFQGNSAPDKSGLPSDRFSAERTGGSVSTLTIQRTQQEDSAVYLCASRIRVGQPQHFGDGTRLSIL.

CDR3 DNA sequence: TGTGCCAGCAGTACAGGGGGCTACGGCACAGATACGCAGTATTTT. This encodes CASSTGGYGTDTQYF. The chain recombines TRBV2 with TRBJ2-3, with 9 bases matching TRBD1. The CDR3 spans 15 residues. Looked up from germline, CDR1 is SNHLY and CDR2 is FYNNEI. V was pared by 5 bases and J by 1 base, with 4 bases of the junction left unmatched.

The J gene is TRBJ1-1, the V gene TRBV3-1 (or the pseudogene TRBV3-2); 7 bases are shared with TRBD1. The V gene end was trimmed by 1 base and the J gene end by 5 bases; junction bases not matched to a gene: 7. Per germline, CDR1 LGHDT and CDR2 YNNKEL (reference sequence). The CDR3 covers 15 residues. The CDR3 is CASSQGAGGRTEAFF. As DNA, the CDR3 is TGTGCCAGCAGCCAAGGGGCAGGGGGTCGAACTGAAGCTTTCTTT.

This clone was observed a few times. CDR3 sequence (DNA): TGTGCCACCAGCAGCCCGCTTTGGACTAGCGGGAGTGCAGATACGCAGTATTTT. Translating it yields CATSSPLWTSGSADTQYF. V gene TRBV15 combines with J gene TRBJ2-3; 13 bases match TRBD2. The V gene end was trimmed by 3 bases and the J gene end by 4 bases; junction bases not matched to a gene: 10. The CDR3 runs to 18 residues. Germline V gene sequence: CDR1 LNHNV, CDR2 YYDKDF (reference sequence).

This clone has a handful of counts. The CDR3 nucleotides are TGCGCCAGCAGCCAAGAATTCCCCTACGGTGAAAAACTGTTTTTT. Translating gives CASSQEFPYGEKLFF. The chain combines TRBV4-3 with TRBJ1-4, with D unclear. Germline V gene data show CDR1 as LGHNA and CDR2 as YSLEER. CDR3 length equals 15 residues. Trimming took 0 bases from V and 7 from J, leaving 12 bases between them.

J is TRBJ1-6 and V is TRBV28, with 7 bases fitting TRBD1. The CDR3 contains 16 residues. V gave up 5 bases and J gave up 8 bases; unmatched junction bases: 12. The germline V gene encodes CDR1 MDHEN and CDR2 SYDVKM. The CDR3 DNA is TGTGCCAGCAGTCCTACATACAGGGGATCGGATTCACCCCTCCACTTT. This codes for CASSPTYRGSDSPLHF.

The V call is TRBV13, the J call TRBJ2-3; 7 bases are shared with TRBD2. Trimming at V came to 0 bases and at J to 2 bases, leaving 5 bases not matched to a gene. The CDR3 spans 16 residues. Germline V gives CDR1 PRHDT, CDR2 FYEKMQ (reference sequence). The CDR3 nucleotides are TGTGCCAGCAGCTTAGGTCTAGCGGAAATCACAGATACGCAGTATTTT. It codes for CASSLGLAEITDTQYF.

V gene TRBV30 combines with J gene TRBJ2-5, with 9 bases that match TRBD1. The CDR3 spans 17 residues. V dropped 1 base and J dropped 2; count of bases not matched to a gene: 11. Germline V gene lookup returns CDR1 GTSNPN and CDR2 SVGIG (reference sequence). The CDR3 is CAWSGKDRGNLQETQYF. DNA for the CDR3: TGTGCCTGGAGTGGGAAGGACAGGGGCAATTTGCAAGAGACCCAGTACTTC.

V gene TRBV10-3 combines with J gene TRBJ1-6; D remains unclear. This CDR3 has 17 amino acids. The ends were cut back, 6 bases at V and 6 bases at J, with 21 bases in the middle. In germline, CDR1 is ENHRY, CDR2 SYGVKD. CDR3 in amino acids: CAIRDPPYRRPNSPLHF. In DNA, the CDR3 is TGTGCCATCAGGGACCCTCCGTACAGAAGACCTAATTCACCCCTCCACTTT.

This chain connects TRBV4-1 to TRBJ2-5, with D unresolved. CDR1 and CDR2 from the germline V gene are MGHRA and YSYEKL. This CDR3 has 14 residues. V was pared by 4 bases and J by 3 bases, with 12 bases between. CDR3 nucleotides: TGCGCCAGCAGCCTCGGGCCGGCCGAAGAGACCCAGTACTTC. Protein: CASSLGPAEETQYF.

V is TRBV7-8 and J is TRBJ1-5, with D possibly matching TRBD1 (6 bases). This CDR3 spans 16 amino acids. Per germline, CDR1 SGHVS and CDR2 FQNEAQ. V lost 1 base, J lost 3 bases, and 13 bases lay in between. DNA of the CDR3: TGTGCCAGCAGCTTAGGGACAGACTTAATCAATCAGCCCCAGCATTTT. It codes for CASSLGTDLINQPQHF.

The rearrangement uses TRBV3-1 (or the pseudogene TRBV3-2) and TRBJ1-6; 10 positions agree with TRBD1. The CDR3 runs 16 residues. The V and J ends lost 3 bases and 11 bases, in that order; junction bases with no gene match: 10. Looked up from germline, CDR1 is LGHDT and CDR2 is YNNKEL (reference sequence). The CDR3 sequence is CASSHPRDRGRAPLHF. The DNA for the CDR3 is TGTGCCAGCAGCCACCCCCGGGACAGGGGAAGAGCACCCCTCCACTTT.

This rearrangement joins TRBV9 to TRBJ2-7; 15 nucleotides agree with TRBD2. Looked up from germline, CDR1 is SGDLS and CDR2 is YYNGEE. There are 16 residues in the CDR3. V shed 2 bases and J 3 bases; nucleotides not matched to a gene: 3. This CDR3 is CASSVRTSGRDYEQYV. In DNA form, the CDR3 reads TGTGCCAGCAGCGTCCGGACTAGCGGGAGGGACTACGAGCAGTACGTC.

This clone was seen only once. The chain uses TRBV4-1 and TRBJ1-5; 10 bases are a match to TRBD1. The CDR3 runs 15 residues. Per germline, CDR1 MGHRA and CDR2 YSYEKL. V gave up 4 bases and J gave up 7 bases; unmatched junction bases: 7. CDR3 amino acids: CASSLGDRGRQPQHF. CDR3 in DNA: TGCGCCAGCAGCCTAGGGGACAGGGGTAGGCAGCCCCAGCATTTT.